These 24 T cell receptor beta chains originate from one sample sequenced in a study of CD8+ T cells in alopecia areata. In each case, RNA was isolated and then reverse transcribed into cDNA as the sequencing template. Some clones are missing from TCRdb's copy, which holds only in-frame ones; the method was immunoSEQ multiplex PCR. The sample holds roughly 150,000 clones, less than 70% seen once. Stated treatment: oral pan-JAK inhibitor, 5-10 mg twice daily. This material consisted of CD8+ T cells sorted from blood, taken at week 4, from a patient treated with tofacitinib. These receptor sequences come from a human donor with alopecia areata.

The rearrangement links TRBV15 to TRBJ2-2, with 11 bases that match TRBD2. After removal of 0 bases from V and 5 bases from J, the junction contained 5 bases not matched to a gene. Germline loops: CDR1 LNHNV, CDR2 YYDKDF (reference sequence). The CDR3 sequence is 17 residues long. Here the CDR3 reads CATSRDRLAGGTGELFF. CDR3 coding DNA: TGTGCCACCAGCAGAGATCGGCTAGCGGGGGGTACCGGGGAGCTGTTTTTT.

The chain couples TRBV27 to TRBJ1-5; TRBD1 might be the D (6 bases). CDR3 length: 15 residues. V lost 5 bases, J lost 7 bases, and 18 bases lay in between. The germline V gene has CDR1 MNHEY and CDR2 SMNVEV (reference sequence). The CDR3 sequence is CASSPLGLGGQPQHF. DNA of the CDR3: TGTGCCAGCAGTCCCCTAGGGTTAGGGGGGCAGCCCCAGCATTTT.

The rearrangement joins TRBV5-1 to TRBJ2-2; 7 nucleotides agree with TRBD1. CDR3 length: 16 residues. V gave up 0 bases and J gave up 3 bases; unmatched junction bases: 5. Germline V gene sequence: CDR1 SGHRS, CDR2 YFSETQ. CDR3 DNA: TGCGCCAGCAGCTTGGACAGGGGATATTACACCGGGGAGCTGTTTTTT. This gives the protein CASSLDRGYYTGELFF.

This chain links TRBV19 with TRBJ2-2; D might be TRBD2 (6 bases). Germline values: CDR1 LNHDA, CDR2 SQIVND (reference sequence). V was clipped by 7 bases and J by 7 bases, with 19 bases between them. This CDR3 contains 15 residues. CDR3 sequence: CASTPWGEPGGELFF. The CDR3 DNA reads as TGTGCCAGTACCCCCTGGGGGGAGCCTGGCGGGGAGCTGTTTTTT.

This chain uses TRBV30 with TRBJ1-2; perhaps TRBD1 as D (5 bases). This CDR3 contains 15 residues. CDR1 is GTSNPN, CDR2 SVGIG, per germline (reference sequence). The germline V and J ends were trimmed by 3 bases and 1 base, with 15 bases remaining between them. As DNA, the CDR3 is TGTGCCTGGAGGCAGGGAGAGGGGATTAACTATGGCTACACCTTC. Its protein is CAWRQGEGINYGYTF.

V is TRBV5-6 and J is TRBJ1-2, with a weak D call TRBD1 (5 bases). CDR1 and CDR2 (germline): SGHDT, YYEEEE. The V gene lost 1 base and the J gene lost 7 bases, with 8 bases spanning the gap. The CDR3 covers 12 residues. The CDR3 nucleotides are TGTGCCAGCAGCTTGTGGACATCTGGCTACACCTTC. This codes for CASSLWTSGYTF. Based on the CDR3 plus reference TRBV5-6 and TRBJ1-2, the full variable domain is DAGVTQSPTHLIKTRGQQVTLRCSPKSGHDTVSWYQQALGQGPQFIFQYYEEEERQRGNFPDRFSGHQFPNYSSELNVNALLLGDSALYLCASSLWTSGYTFGSGTRLTVV.

The chain joins TRBV2 to TRBJ2-5; no definite D call. The CDR3 is 14 residues long. Trimming removed 2 bases from V and 5 bases from J, with 12 bases in between. Germline assignment: CDR1 SNHLY and CDR2 FYNNEI. CDR3 amino acids: CASSEPILEETQYF. CDR3 bases: TGTGCCAGCAGTGAACCGATCTTGGAGGAGACCCAGTACTTC.

This clone appeared a few times. The genes are TRBV29-1 and TRBJ2-1; 8 nucleotides align to TRBD2. Germline lookup yields CDR1 SQVTM and CDR2 ANQGSEA. The V gene end was trimmed by 7 bases and the J gene end by 8 bases; junction bases not matched to a gene: 10. The CDR3 length is 13 residues. The CDR3 here is CSAPAGARDEQFF. The CDR3 DNA is TGCAGCGCCCCAGCGGGGGCCAGGGATGAGCAGTTCTTC.

This chain joins TRBV5-4 and TRBJ1-2; weak D call: TRBD1 (6 bases). This CDR3 has 15 amino acids. Germline V gene sequence: CDR1 SGHNT, CDR2 YYREEE (reference sequence). V was pared by 0 bases and J by 3 bases, with 12 bases between. The CDR3 DNA reads as TGTGCCAGCAGCTTGGACCAGGACAGTTACTATGGCTACACCTTC. Translating gives CASSLDQDSYYGYTF. Supplemented by reference TRBV5-4 and TRBJ1-2, the full variable domain reads ETGVTQSPTHLIKTRGQQVTLRCSSQSGHNTVSWYQQALGQGPQFIFQYYREEENGRGNFPPRFSGLQFPNYSSELNVNALELDDSALYLCASSLDQDSYYGYTFGSGTRLTVV.

The chain has TRBV4-2 and TRBJ2-7; a possible D gene is TRBD1 (6 bases). This CDR3 is built from 16 residues. The germline V and J ends were trimmed by 0 bases and 4 bases, with 16 bases remaining between them. Germline V gene data show CDR1 as LGHNA and CDR2 as YNFKEQ. CDR3 DNA sequence: TGTGCCAGCAGCCAAGATTTGGGGCAGGGGATGTACGAGCAGTACTTC. This codes for CASSQDLGQGMYEQYF.

V is TRBV2 and J is TRBJ1-1; TRBD1 aligns across 8 bases. Looked up from germline, CDR1 is SNHLY and CDR2 is FYNNEI. The CDR3 has 18 amino acids. V lost 5 bases to trimming and J lost 0 bases; unmatched junction nucleotides: 14. CDR3 nucleotide sequence: TGTGCCAGCAGTTTGTCCGGGACAGGAGACGCCCTGAACACTGAAGCTTTCTTT. Translated, it gives CASSLSGTGDALNTEAFF.

V usage is TRBV29-1 and J usage is TRBJ1-2, with D perhaps matching TRBD1 (5 bases). There are 11 residues in the CDR3. Germline V lookup: CDR1 SQVTM, CDR2 ANQGSEA. V lost 6 bases and J 8 bases, leaving 13 bases between the germline ends. This chain's CDR3 is CSVPQGSGYTF. Written as DNA, the CDR3 is TGCAGCGTCCCTCAGGGATCCGGCTACACCTTC. Combining the CDR3 with reference TRBV29-1 and TRBJ1-2 gives the whole variable domain SAVISQKPSRDICQRGTSLTIQCQVDSQVTMMFWYRQQPGQSLTLIATANQGSEATYESGFVIDKFPISRPNLTFSTLTVSNMSPEDSSIYLCSVPQGSGYTFGSGTRLTVV.

This chain joins TRBV13 and TRBJ1-4; 9 positions match TRBD1. J was trimmed by 8 bases and V by 0 bases; bases with no gene match: 10. Germline CDR1 PRHDT, CDR2 FYEKMQ (reference sequence). The CDR3 length is 17 residues. CDR3 DNA sequence: TGTGCCAGCAGCTTAGGCCAAGGGGACAGGGACGAAGAAAAACTGTTTTTT. It yields the protein CASSLGQGDRDEEKLFF.

The gene calls are TRBV29-1 and TRBJ2-3; D is ambiguous. Trimming removed 7 bases from V and 0 bases from J, with 11 bases in between. CDR1 is SQVTM, CDR2 ANQGSEA, per germline. CDR3 length: 13 residues. CDR3 amino acids: CSAFHSSTDTQYF. As DNA, the CDR3 is TGCAGCGCGTTCCACTCTAGCACAGATACGCAGTATTTT.

This sequence joins TRBV7-2 and TRBJ2-3, with D perhaps matching TRBD1 or TRBD2 (5 bases each). V lost 3 bases to trimming and J lost 6 bases, with 13 bases between them. This CDR3 contains 14 residues. CDR1 and CDR2 from the germline V gene are SGHTA and FQGNSA. The DNA for the CDR3 is TGTGCCAGCAGCTTGGGGACCGGCGGCGATACGCAGTATTTT. This sequence encodes CASSLGTGGDTQYF.

There are a few counts of this clone. V gene TRBV29-1 combines with J gene TRBJ2-1; D might be TRBD1 (6 bases). The V gene's germline CDR1 is SQVTM and CDR2 ANQGSEA. The CDR3 is made up of 12 amino acids. The ends were cut back, 7 bases at V and 6 bases at J, with 13 bases in the middle. CDR3 in amino acids: CSAVGGFNEQFF. In DNA form, the CDR3 reads TGCAGCGCCGTAGGGGGTTTCAATGAGCAGTTCTTC.

The chain links TRBV4-2 to TRBJ1-1, with TRBD1 matching 7 bases. V lost 0 bases to trimming and J lost 1 base; unmatched junction nucleotides: 5. Germline V gene data show CDR1 as LGHNA and CDR2 as YNFKEQ. The CDR3 is 16 amino acids. CDR3 in DNA: TGTGCCAGCAGCCAAGACCCGACAGGGCGGAACACTGAAGCTTTCTTT. Its protein is CASSQDPTGRNTEAFF.

The CDR3, as DNA: TGTGCCAGCAGTGAAGGTTTAGGGTATGGCTACACCTTC. This sequence encodes CASSEGLGYGYTF. V usage is TRBV2 and J usage is TRBJ1-2, with no clear D. There are 13 residues in the CDR3. With 1 base removed from V and 5 bases from J, the gap between germline ends came to 8 bases. Germline CDR1 SNHLY, CDR2 FYNNEI.

The V call is TRBV25-1, the J call TRBJ1-5; D perhaps matches TRBD1 (5 bases). The V end lost 5 bases, the J end lost 6 bases, and 11 bases lay between the germline ends. The CDR3 covers 13 residues. Per germline, CDR1 MGHDK and CDR2 SYGVNS. The CDR3 DNA follows: TGTGCCAGCAGTTTTACAGGCTCTCAGCCCCAGCATTTT. Its translation: CASSFTGSQPQHF.

This rearrangement joins TRBV29-1 to TRBJ2-5; D uncertain. The germline gives CDR1 SQVTM, CDR2 ANQGSEA. Trimming removed 3 bases from V and 0 bases from J, with 11 bases in between. The CDR3 loop spans 14 amino acids. CDR3 region: CSVDLGQDQETQYF. DNA for the CDR3: TGCAGCGTTGACCTTGGGCAGGACCAAGAGACCCAGTACTTC.

V and J are TRBV5-1 and TRBJ2-7, with D perhaps matching TRBD1 or TRBD2 (5 bases each). The CDR3 extends over 13 amino acids. Germline V CDR1 and CDR2: SGHRS, YFSETQ. V was trimmed by 5 bases and J by 2 bases, leaving 11 bases between them. The CDR3 bases are TGCGCCAGCAGTCGGGGCGGCGCCTACGAGCAGTACTTC. The encoded protein is CASSRGGAYEQYF.

The chain has TRBV5-1 and TRBJ1-1, with 8 bases fitting TRBD1. CDR3 length: 15 amino acids. The ends lost 4 bases at V and 1 base at J; junction bases unmatched: 6. Germline values: CDR1 SGHRS, CDR2 YFSETQ. The CDR3 loop is CASSLRGTGNTEAFF. The CDR3 DNA is TGCGCCAGCAGCCTTCGAGGGACAGGGAACACTGAAGCTTTCTTT.

The V call is TRBV9, the J call TRBJ2-5; no clear D. This CDR3 spans 13 amino acids. Germline lookup yields CDR1 SGDLS and CDR2 YYNGEE. Trimming cost V 3 bases and J 5 bases, with 11 bases left between them. The CDR3 region has the DNA TGTGCCAGCAGCGGACTGACACAGGAGACCCAGTACTTC. Amino acids: CASSGLTQETQYF.

The chain links TRBV29-1 to TRBJ2-7, with D hard to call. With 7 bases removed from V and 4 bases from J, the gap between germline ends came to 11 bases. Per the germline V gene, CDR1 is SQVTM and CDR2 is ANQGSEA. The CDR3 runs to 11 residues. The CDR3 bases are TGCAGCGCCCTCCGCGATTACGAGCAGTACTTC. Translating gives CSALRDYEQYF.